A selection of T cell receptor beta chains follows, all from one sample in a study of blood T cell repertoires in COVID-19. Repertoires were generated with immunoSEQ multiplex PCR, while TCRdb's copy carries only in-frame clones and drops some. The data show over 150,000 clones, approximately 80% seen once. The sequenced sample was peripheral blood. Receptors were obtained from a woman of 80 years or more with acute or convalescent COVID-19. The CDR3 runs from the conserved cysteine through the conserved F or W. D genes are given only for firm matches. Size values are once, few and many counts, or a class for expanded clones, and some rows have none.

cdr3_aa v_call clone_size cdr3_length j_call d_call
CATSREVGGGGEQYF TRBV15 . 15 TRBJ2-7 .
CASSLTGVYNQETQYF TRBV7-2 few 16 TRBJ2-5 TRBD1
CASIGTVNTEAFF TRBV6-5 . 13 TRBJ1-1 TRBD1
CASSLWRDEQFF TRBV6-2/TRBV6-3 . 12 TRBJ2-1 .
CASSLEPPGGETQYF TRBV7-8 . 15 TRBJ2-5 TRBD1
CASSPSVILYNEQFF TRBV9 . 15 TRBJ2-1 .
CASSQQGGLEQYF TRBV19 . 13 TRBJ2-7 TRBD1
CASSPTTGGSGYTF TRBV3-1/TRBV3-2 once 14 TRBJ1-2 TRBD1
CASSLAGGGAKDTQYF TRBV5-4 . 16 TRBJ2-3 TRBD2
CASSLAGGKAFF TRBV27 . 12 TRBJ1-1 TRBD1
CASSPEGTANTGELFF TRBV5-1 once 16 TRBJ2-2 .
CASKRTSGGADTQYF TRBV3-1/TRBV3-2 . 15 TRBJ2-3 TRBD2
CASSTPGGSVNTQYF TRBV7-9 few 15 TRBJ2-3 TRBD1
CASSGPGSGELFF TRBV10-1 . 13 TRBJ2-2 .
CASRGLAGVDEQYF TRBV2 . 14 TRBJ2-7 TRBD2
CALGATGVYEQYF TRBV2 once 13 TRBJ2-7 .
CASSYSTSGSSYEQYF TRBV6-5 . 16 TRBJ2-7 TRBD2
CASSLDRAANEKLFF TRBV5-6 . 15 TRBJ1-4 TRBD1
CASSLGTGLSYEQYF TRBV5-6 . 15 TRBJ2-7 TRBD1